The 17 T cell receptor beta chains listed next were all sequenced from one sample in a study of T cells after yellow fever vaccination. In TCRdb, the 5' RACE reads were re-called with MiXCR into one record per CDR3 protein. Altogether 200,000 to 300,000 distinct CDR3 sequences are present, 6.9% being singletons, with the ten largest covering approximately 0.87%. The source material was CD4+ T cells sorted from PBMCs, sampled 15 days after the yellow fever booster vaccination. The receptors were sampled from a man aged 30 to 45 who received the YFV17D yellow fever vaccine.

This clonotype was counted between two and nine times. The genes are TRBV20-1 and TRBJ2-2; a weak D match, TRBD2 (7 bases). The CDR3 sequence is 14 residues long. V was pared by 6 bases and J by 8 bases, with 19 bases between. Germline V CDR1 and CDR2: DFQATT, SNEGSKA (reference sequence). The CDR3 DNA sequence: TGCAGTGCCCGGGGAGGGGGGCCCAGAGGGGAGCTGTTTTTT. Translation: CSARGGGPRGELFF.

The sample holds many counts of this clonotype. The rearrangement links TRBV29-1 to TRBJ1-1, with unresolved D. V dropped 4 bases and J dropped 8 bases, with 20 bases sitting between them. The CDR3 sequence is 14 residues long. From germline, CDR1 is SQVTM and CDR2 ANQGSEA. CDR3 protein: CSVVGVGTKPEAFF. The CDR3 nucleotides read TGCAGCGTTGTCGGGGTTGGTACAAAACCAGAAGCTTTCTTT.

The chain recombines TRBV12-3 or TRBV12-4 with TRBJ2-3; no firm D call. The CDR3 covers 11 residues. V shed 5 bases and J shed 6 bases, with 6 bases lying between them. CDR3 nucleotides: TGTGCCAGCAGTCCTTTTGATACGCAGTATTTT. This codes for CASSPFDTQYF.

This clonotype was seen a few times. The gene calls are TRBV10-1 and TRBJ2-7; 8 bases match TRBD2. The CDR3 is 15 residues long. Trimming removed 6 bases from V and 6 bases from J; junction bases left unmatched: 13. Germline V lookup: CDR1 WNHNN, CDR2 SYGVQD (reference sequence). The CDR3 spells CASSGGAGVVGEQYF. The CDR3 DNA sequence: TGCGCCAGCAGCGGAGGAGCGGGAGTAGTAGGCGAGCAGTACTTC.

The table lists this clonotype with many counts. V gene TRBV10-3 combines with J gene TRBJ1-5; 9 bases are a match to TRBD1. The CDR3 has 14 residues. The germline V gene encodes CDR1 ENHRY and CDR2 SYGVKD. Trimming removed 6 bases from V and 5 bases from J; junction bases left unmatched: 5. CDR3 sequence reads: CAIRPDRGDQPQHF. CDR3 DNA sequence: TGTGCCATCAGACCCGACAGGGGGGATCAGCCCCAGCATTTT.

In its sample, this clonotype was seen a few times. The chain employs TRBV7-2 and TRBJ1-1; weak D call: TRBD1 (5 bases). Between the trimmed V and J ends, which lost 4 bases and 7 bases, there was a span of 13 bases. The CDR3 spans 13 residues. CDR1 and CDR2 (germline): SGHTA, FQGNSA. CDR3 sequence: CASSSRTPNEAFF. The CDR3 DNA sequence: TGTGCCAGCAGCTCAAGGACACCTAATGAAGCTTTCTTT.

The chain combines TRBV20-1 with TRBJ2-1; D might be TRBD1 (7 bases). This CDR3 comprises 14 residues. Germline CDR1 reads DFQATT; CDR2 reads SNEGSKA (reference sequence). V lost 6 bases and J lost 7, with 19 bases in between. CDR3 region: CSAAPEQGRNEQFF. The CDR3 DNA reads TGCAGTGCGGCCCCGGAACAGGGGAGGAATGAGCAGTTCTTC.

Written as DNA, the CDR3 is TGTGCCACCAGTGATAGGATGAGTGGGGCCAACGTCCTGACTTTC. Amino acid sequence: CATSDRMSGANVLTF. The chain is built from TRBV24-1 and TRBJ2-6; D is unresolved. CDR3 size: 15 residues. Germline values: CDR1 KGHDR, CDR2 SFDVKD. Between the trimmed V and J ends, which lost 3 bases and 3 bases, there was a span of 8 bases.

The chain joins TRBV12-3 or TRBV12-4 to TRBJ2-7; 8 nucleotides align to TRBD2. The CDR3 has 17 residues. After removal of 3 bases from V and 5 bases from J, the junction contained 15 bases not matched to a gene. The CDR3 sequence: CASSFAGGHRMENEQYF. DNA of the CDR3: TGTGCCAGCAGTTTCGCGGGAGGCCACCGAATGGAAAACGAGCAGTACTTC.

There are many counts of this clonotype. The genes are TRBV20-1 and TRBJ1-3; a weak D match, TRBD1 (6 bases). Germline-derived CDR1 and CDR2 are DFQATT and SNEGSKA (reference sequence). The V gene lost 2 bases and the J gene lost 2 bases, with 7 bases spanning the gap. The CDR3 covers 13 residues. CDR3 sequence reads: CSARQGPGNTIYF. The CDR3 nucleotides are TGCAGTGCTAGACAGGGGCCTGGAAACACCATATATTTT.

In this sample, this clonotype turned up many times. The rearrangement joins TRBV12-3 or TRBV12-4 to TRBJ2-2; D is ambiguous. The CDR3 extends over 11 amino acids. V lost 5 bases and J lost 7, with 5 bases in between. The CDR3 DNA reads TGTGCCAGCAGTGTTATCGGGGAGCTGTTTTTT. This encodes CASSVIGELFF.

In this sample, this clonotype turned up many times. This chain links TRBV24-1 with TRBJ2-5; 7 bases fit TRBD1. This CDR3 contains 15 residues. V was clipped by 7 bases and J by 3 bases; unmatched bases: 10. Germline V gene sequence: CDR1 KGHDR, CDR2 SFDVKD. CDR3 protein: CATSLDRDSKETQYF. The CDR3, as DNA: TGTGCCACCAGCCTTGACCGGGACAGCAAAGAGACCCAGTACTTC.

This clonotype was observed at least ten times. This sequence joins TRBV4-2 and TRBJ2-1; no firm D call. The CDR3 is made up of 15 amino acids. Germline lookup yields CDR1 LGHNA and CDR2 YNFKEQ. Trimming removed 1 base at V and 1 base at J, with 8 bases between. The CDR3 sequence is CASSQGGISYNEQFF. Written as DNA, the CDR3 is TGTGCCAGCAGCCAAGGAGGTATATCCTACAATGAGCAGTTCTTC.

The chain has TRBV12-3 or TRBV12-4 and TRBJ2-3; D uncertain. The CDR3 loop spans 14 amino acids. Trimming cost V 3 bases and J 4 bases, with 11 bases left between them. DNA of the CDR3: TGTGCCAGCAGTTTCCAGAGTTCGGCAGATACGCAGTATTTT. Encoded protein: CASSFQSSADTQYF.

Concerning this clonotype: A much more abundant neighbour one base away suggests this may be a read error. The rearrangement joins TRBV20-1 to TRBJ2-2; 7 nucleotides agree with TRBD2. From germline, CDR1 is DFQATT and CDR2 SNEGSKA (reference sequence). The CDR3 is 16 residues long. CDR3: CSTREEIKAGAGELFF. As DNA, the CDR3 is TGCAGTACTAGAGAAGAAATAAAGGCGGGGGCCGGGGAGCTGTTTTTT.

The CDR3 sequence is CSVEHGQGYEQYF. CDR3 sequence (DNA): TGCAGCGTTGAACATGGACAGGGCTACGAGCAGTACTTC. V usage is TRBV29-1 and J usage is TRBJ2-7; TRBD1 matches 8 bases. Germline lookup yields CDR1 SQVTM and CDR2 ANQGSEA. This CDR3 contains 13 residues. V lost 2 bases, J lost 3 bases, and 3 bases stayed unmatched.

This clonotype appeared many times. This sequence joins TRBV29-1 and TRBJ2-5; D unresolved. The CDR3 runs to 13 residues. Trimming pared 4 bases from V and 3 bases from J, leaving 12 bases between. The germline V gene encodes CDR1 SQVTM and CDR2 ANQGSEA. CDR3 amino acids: CSVGENQKETQYF. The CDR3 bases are TGCAGCGTTGGAGAAAACCAAAAAGAGACCCAGTACTTC.